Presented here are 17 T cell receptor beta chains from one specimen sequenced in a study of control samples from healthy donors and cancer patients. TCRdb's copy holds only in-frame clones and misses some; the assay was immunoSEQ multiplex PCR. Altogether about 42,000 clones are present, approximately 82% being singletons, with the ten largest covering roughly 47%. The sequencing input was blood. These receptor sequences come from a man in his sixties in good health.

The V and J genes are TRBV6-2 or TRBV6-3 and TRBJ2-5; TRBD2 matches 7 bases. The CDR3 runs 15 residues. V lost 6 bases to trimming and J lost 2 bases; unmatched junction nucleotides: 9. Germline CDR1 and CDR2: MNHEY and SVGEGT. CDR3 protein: CASSPGGSRQETQYF. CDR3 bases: TGTGCCAGCAGCCCGGGGGGTAGCAGACAAGAGACCCAGTACTTC.

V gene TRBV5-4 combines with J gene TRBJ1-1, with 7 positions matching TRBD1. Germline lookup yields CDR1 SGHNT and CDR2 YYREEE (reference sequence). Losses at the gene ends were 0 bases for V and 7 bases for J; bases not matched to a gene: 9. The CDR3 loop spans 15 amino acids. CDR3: CASSLVYQGDREAFF. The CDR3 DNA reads TGTGCCAGCAGCTTGGTATATCAGGGGGATCGTGAAGCTTTCTTT. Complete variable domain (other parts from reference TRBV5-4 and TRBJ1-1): ETGVTQSPTHLIKTRGQQVTLRCSSQSGHNTVSWYQQALGQGPQFIFQYYREEENGRGNFPPRFSGLQFPNYSSELNVNALELDDSALYLCASSLVYQGDREAFFGQGTRLTVV.

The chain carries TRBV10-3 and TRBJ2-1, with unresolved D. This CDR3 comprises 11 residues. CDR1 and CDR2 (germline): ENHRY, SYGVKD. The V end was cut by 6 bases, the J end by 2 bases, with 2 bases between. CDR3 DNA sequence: TGTGCCATCAGCGCCTACAATGAGCAGTTCTTC. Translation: CAISAYNEQFF.

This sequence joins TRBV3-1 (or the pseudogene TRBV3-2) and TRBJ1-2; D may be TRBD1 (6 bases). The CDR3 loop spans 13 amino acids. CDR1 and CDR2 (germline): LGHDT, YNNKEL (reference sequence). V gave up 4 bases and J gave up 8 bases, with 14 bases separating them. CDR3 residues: CASSLRSGGGYTF. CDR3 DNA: TGTGCCAGCAGCCTTAGAAGCGGGGGCGGCTACACCTTC.

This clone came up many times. The CDR3 spells CASSPTSATNEKLFF. The CDR3 DNA follows: TGTGCCAGCAGCCCGACCAGTGCAACTAATGAAAAACTGTTTTTT. V usage is TRBV7-9 and J usage is TRBJ1-4; D not certain. Germline loops: CDR1 SEHNR, CDR2 FQNEAQ (reference sequence). Trimming stripped 5 bases from V and 0 bases from J, with 10 bases between. The CDR3 is made up of 15 amino acids.

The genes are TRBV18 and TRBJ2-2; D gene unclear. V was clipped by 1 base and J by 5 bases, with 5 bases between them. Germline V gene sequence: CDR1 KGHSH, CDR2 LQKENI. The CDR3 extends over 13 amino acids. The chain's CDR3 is CASSPRPTGELFF. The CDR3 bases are TGTGCCAGCTCACCACGTCCTACCGGGGAGCTGTTTTTT.

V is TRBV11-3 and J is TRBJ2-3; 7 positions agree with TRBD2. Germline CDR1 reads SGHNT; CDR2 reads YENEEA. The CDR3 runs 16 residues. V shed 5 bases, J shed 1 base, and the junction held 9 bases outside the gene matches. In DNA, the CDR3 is TGTGCCAGCAGCCCCCGGGCAGGGAGGGGCACAGATACGCAGTATTTT. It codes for CASSPRAGRGTDTQYF.

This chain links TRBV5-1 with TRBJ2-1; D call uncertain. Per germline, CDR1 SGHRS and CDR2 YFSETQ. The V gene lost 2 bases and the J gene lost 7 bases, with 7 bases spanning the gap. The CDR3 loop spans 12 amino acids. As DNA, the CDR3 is TGCGCCAGCAGCTTTGGATGGAATGAGCAGTTCTTC. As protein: CASSFGWNEQFF.

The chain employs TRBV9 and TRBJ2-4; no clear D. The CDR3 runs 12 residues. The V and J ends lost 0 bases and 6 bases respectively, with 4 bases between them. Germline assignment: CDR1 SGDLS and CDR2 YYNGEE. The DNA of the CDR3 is TGTGCCAGCAGCGTAGACTCAAACATTCAGTACTTC. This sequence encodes CASSVDSNIQYF.

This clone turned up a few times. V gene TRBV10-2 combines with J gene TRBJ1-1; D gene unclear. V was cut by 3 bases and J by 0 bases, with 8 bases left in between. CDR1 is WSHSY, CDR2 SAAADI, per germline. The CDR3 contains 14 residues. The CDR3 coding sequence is TGCGCCAGCAGTGACGTGAATTTGAACACTGAAGCTTTCTTT. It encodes CASSDVNLNTEAFF.

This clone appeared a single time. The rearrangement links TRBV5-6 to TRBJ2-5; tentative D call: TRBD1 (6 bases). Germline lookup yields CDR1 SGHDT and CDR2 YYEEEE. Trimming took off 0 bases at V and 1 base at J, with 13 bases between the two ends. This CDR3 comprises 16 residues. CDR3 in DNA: TGTGCCAGCAGCTTGGGGCAGGACAGCCCCCAAGAGACCCAGTACTTC. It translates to CASSLGQDSPQETQYF.

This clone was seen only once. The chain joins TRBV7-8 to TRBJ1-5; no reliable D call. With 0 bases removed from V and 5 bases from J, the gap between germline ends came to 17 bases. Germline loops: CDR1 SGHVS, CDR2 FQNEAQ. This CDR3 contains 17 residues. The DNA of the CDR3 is TGTGCCAGCAGCTTAGCGAGGCAGCGTACCGAATATCAGCCCCAGCATTTT. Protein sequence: CASSLARQRTEYQPQHF.

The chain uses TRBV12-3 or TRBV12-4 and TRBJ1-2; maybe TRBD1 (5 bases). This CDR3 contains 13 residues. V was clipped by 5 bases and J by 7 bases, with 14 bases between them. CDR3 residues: CASSPPGGGGYTF. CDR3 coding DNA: TGTGCCAGCAGTCCCCCGGGGGGGGGTGGCTACACCTTC.

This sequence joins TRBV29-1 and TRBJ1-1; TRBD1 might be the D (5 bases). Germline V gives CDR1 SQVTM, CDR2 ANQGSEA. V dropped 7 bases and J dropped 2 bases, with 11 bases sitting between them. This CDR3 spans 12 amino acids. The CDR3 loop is CSAKTANTEAFF. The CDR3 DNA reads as TGCAGCGCTAAGACAGCCAACACTGAAGCTTTCTTT.

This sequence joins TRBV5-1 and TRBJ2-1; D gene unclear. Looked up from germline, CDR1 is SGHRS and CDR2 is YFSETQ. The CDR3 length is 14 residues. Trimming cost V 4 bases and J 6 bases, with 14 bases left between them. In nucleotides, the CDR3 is TGCGCCAGCAGCACGCAAACAGAGATCAATGAGCAGTTCTTC. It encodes CASSTQTEINEQFF.

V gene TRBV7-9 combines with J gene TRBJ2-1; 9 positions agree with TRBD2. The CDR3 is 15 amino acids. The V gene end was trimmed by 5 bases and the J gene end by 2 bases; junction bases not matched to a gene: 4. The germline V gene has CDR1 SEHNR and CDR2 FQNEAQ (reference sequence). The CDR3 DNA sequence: TGTGCCAGCAGCCCAGCGGGGGGTCCCTACAATGAGCAGTTCTTC. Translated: CASSPAGGPYNEQFF.

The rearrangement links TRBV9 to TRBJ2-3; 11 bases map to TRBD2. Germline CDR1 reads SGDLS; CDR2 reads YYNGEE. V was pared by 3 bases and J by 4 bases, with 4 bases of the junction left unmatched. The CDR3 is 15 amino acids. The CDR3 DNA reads TGTGCCAGCAGCGATAGCGGGAGGGCCTCAGATACGCAGTATTTT. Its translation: CASSDSGRASDTQYF. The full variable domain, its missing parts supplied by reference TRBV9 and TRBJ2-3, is DSGVTQTPKHLITATGQRVTLRCSPRSGDLSVYWYQQSLDQGLQFLIQYYNGEERAKGNILERFSAQQFPDLHSELNLSSLELGDSALYFCASSDSGRASDTQYFGPGTRLTVL.